The 8 T cell receptor beta chains below all came from one sample that was sequenced in a study of cytomegalovirus exposure and HLA in healthy donors (TCRdb year 2017). The library came from the immunoSEQ multiplex PCR assay. The multiplex PCR relied on a mix of 60 forward primers for TCR Vbeta segments and 13 reverse primers for TCR Jbeta segments. Here the immuneACCESS table is served through TCRdb, limited to in-frame sequences with V and J called. Missing clones are a known gap in these copies; in checked studies unresolved V genes cover under half, and the rest lacks a known reason. In this sample's table one finds 100,000 to 150,000 clones. Roughly 1% of the sample is in the top ten clones. The sample was PBMCs. Source of these receptors: a man aged 18 to 29 in good health and CMV-seronegative.

V usage is TRBV19 and J usage is TRBJ2-1; 10 nucleotides agree with TRBD2. V trimming: 10 bases; J trimming: 9 bases; junction bases outside the gene matches: 9. This CDR3 is 13 amino acids long. CDR1 and CDR2 (germline): LNHDA, SQIVND (reference sequence). This chain's CDR3 is CATSSGSFSEQFF. The DNA of the CDR3 is TGTGCCACTTCTAGCGGGAGTTTTAGTGAGCAGTTCTTC.

The CDR3 reads CASIAASSGNEQFF. In nucleotides, the CDR3 is TGTGCCAGCATAGCGGCTAGCAGTGGCAATGAGCAGTTCTTC. The J gene is TRBJ2-1, the V gene TRBV2, with D possibly being TRBD2 (6 bases). Looked up from germline, CDR1 is SNHLY and CDR2 is FYNNEI. The CDR3 sequence is 14 residues long. V dropped 7 bases and J dropped 6 bases, with 16 bases sitting between them.

The chain recombines TRBV29-1 with TRBJ1-2; D remains unclear. V lost 1 base to trimming and J lost 6 bases, with 12 bases between them. In germline, CDR1 is SQVTM, CDR2 ANQGSEA. CDR3 length: 13 residues. As DNA, the CDR3 is TGCAGCGTTGAAGTTGTTCGAGGGAATGGCTACACCTTC. Its translation is CSVEVVRGNGYTF.

The chain has TRBV18 and TRBJ1-5, with D uncertain. The V end lost 6 bases, the J end lost 3 bases, and 27 bases lay between the germline ends. CDR3 size: 19 residues. The V gene's germline CDR1 is KGHSH and CDR2 LQKENI. CDR3 nucleotides: TGTGCCAGCTCCTCTCGACGTCCTCAGCGGAGGAACCACAATCAGCCCCAGCATTTT. Its translation is CASSSRRPQRRNHNQPQHF.

The chain recombines TRBV6-1 with TRBJ1-2, with TRBD1 matching over 8 bases. CDR1 and CDR2 from the germline V gene are MNHNS and SASEGT. The V and J ends lost 5 bases and 5 bases, in that order; junction bases with no gene match: 10. The CDR3 covers 15 residues. The CDR3 loop is CASSPGTGPQYGYTF. The DNA for the CDR3 is TGTGCCAGCAGTCCCGGGACAGGTCCTCAATATGGCTACACCTTC.

V is TRBV29-1 and J is TRBJ1-2, with D unclear. Trimming took off 3 bases at V and 5 bases at J, with 19 bases between the two ends. This CDR3 comprises 15 residues. Germline-derived CDR1 and CDR2 are SQVTM and ANQGSEA. The CDR3 is CSVDRPNGVSYGYTF. The CDR3 DNA reads as TGCAGCGTTGATCGGCCGAATGGAGTTTCTTATGGCTACACCTTC.

V and J are TRBV6-1 and TRBJ2-7; tentative D call: TRBD1 (6 bases). The V gene lost 2 bases and the J gene lost 1 base, with 15 bases spanning the gap. Germline CDR1 and CDR2: MNHNS and SASEGT. There are 16 residues in the CDR3. The CDR3: CASSELAGDKSYEQYF. The CDR3 DNA sequence: TGTGCCAGCAGTGAACTGGCAGGGGATAAGTCCTACGAGCAGTACTTC.

The chain recombines TRBV28 with TRBJ2-7, with TRBD2 matching 9 bases. The CDR3 has 15 amino acids. Germline V lookup: CDR1 MDHEN, CDR2 SYDVKM. The V segment lost 2 bases and the J segment 5 bases; nucleotides outside the gene matches: 7. In nucleotides, the CDR3 is TGTGCCAGCAGTTTAAACCTAGCGGGATCCCACGAGCAGTACTTC. As protein: CASSLNLAGSHEQYF.